This TCR beta chain originates from a study of T cell responses to AZD1222 COVID-19 vaccine (dated by TCRdb to the early 2020s). Regarding the complete study: AZD1222 recipients given second doses at about 4 weeks or at about 12 weeks were pooled, since spike-specific TCR depth and breadth were not found to differ between the two schedules. Trial participants were enrolled by age into subgroups of 18-55, 56-69 and 70-plus years, and about 150, 27 and 61 TCR-sequenced participants, respectively, were included in these subgroups. TCR sequencing was performed for about 240 trial participants, of whom about 200 were given two doses of AZD1222 and 26 were given two doses of MenACWY control vaccine. What the authors observed across the whole study: Conclusions about previously exposed vaccinees are limited because only six or seven AZD1222 recipients were SARS-CoV-2 seropositive at baseline. Because no day 14 peak-response samples were available, the repertoires could be characterized only after the peak T cell response. Most participants were white British and females outnumbered males, and the authors suggested that clonal diversity may have been underestimated. Epitopes outside the regions mutated in the B.1.351 and B.1.1.7 variants were reportedly recognized by nearly half of the unique spike-specific TCRs. A significant rise in spike-specific TCR breadth and depth was observed after two AZD1222 doses relative to day 0 and relative to MenACWY recipients. Vaccine-associated CD4 TCRs spanned the whole spike protein, with dominant responses in regions 160-218 and 743-854. The 56-69-year group was small, and its depth increase did not reach significance, likely because of low power.

Comments on this clone: Its antigen remains undetermined. No clone much larger than this one lies a single base away; base qualities are absent.

This specimen's time point label, interpreted: baseline before first vaccination. Vaccinee samples were obtained from the UK trials COV001 and COV002, which included a single-blind randomized controlled phase 2/3 trial of AZD1222 (ChAdOx1 nCoV-19) in healthy adults. For TCRbeta chain sequencing, PBMC samples were collected from trial participants at day 0 and at day 28 after the second dose. Taken from the germline V gene, the CDR1 and CDR2 loops are SQVTM and ANQGSEA. Unmatched junction bases come to 5, with V trimmed by 5 bases and J by 0 bases. The CDR3 runs 15 amino acids, cysteine and phenylalanine included. CDR3 DNA is the only sequence kept; it has 45 bases, read in frame from the first base. The CDR3 regions of human TCRbeta chains were subjected to immunosequencing. Processing in the source paper ran as follows. TCRs in the repertoires were matched against a reference library of SARS-CoV-2-specific TCRs that had been generated with the MIRA antigen-specificity platform. Breadth meant the fraction of unique TCRs that were SARS-CoV-2-associated, whereas depth meant the fraction of total T cells that were SARS-CoV-2-associated. Each spike-specific TCR was assigned to its reactive spike region and to a CD4 or CD8 class using the MIRA data. Log10-transformed breadth and depth values were compared by one-way ANOVA with Sidak's multiple comparisons tests. Here the immuneACCESS table is served through TCRdb, limited to in-frame sequences with V and J called. Missing clones are a known gap in these copies; in checked studies unresolved V genes cover under half, and the rest lacks a known reason. V, J and clone size were drawn from that table, and D and trimming were deduced from the DNA. In this sample the table shows roughly 160,000 clones, about 90% of which occur a single time. Of the sample, approximately 2% falls within the top ten clones.

The sequence was collected from an adult in good health. Sequencing used peripheral blood, obtained on day 0 of AZD1222 vaccination. This chain is built from TRBV29-1 and TRBJ1-2, and 11 junction bases match TRBD1. The nucleotide sequence reads TGCAGCGTTTCGGACAGGGGGCTGACTAACTATGGCTACACCTTC. Its protein product is CSVSDRGLTNYGYTF.